The next 6 T cell receptor beta chains were all read from a single sample in a study of persistence of HIV-infected CD4 T cells. Anti-CD3/anti-CD28 beads served as a nonspecific positive control stimulus. CD4+ T cells upregulating both CD40 ligand and CD69 were sorted as responding cells. Their cognate antigens are unknown. The immunoSEQ assay was version 4, run in survey mode. Sequencing was performed with immunoSEQ multiplex PCR; in TCRdb, only in-frame clones are kept and a portion is missing. The sample comprises 35,000 to 55,000 clones, roughly nine tenths of which are singletons, and less than 2% rests with the top ten. The material sequenced was CD4+ T cells sorted from PBMCs after approximately 18-hour stimulation, taken from a patient who received antiretroviral therapy. The receptor source for this set is an adult man with HIV who was CMV-seropositive.

The gene calls are TRBV28 and TRBJ2-2; no clear D gene. This CDR3 has 14 residues. Trimming removed 6 bases at V and 4 bases at J, with 12 bases between. In germline, CDR1 is MDHEN, CDR2 SYDVKM. This chain's CDR3 is CASRPWKSTGELFF. Here the CDR3 DNA reads TGTGCCAGCAGGCCTTGGAAGAGCACCGGGGAGCTGTTTTTT.

In its sample, this clone was seen a few times. This chain joins TRBV3-1 (or the pseudogene TRBV3-2) and TRBJ2-2, with a possible D match to TRBD1 (6 bases). V was shortened by 2 bases and J by 1 base, with 11 bases between the two germline ends. The CDR3 extends over 16 amino acids. The germline CDR1 and CDR2 sequences are LGHDT and YNNKEL (reference sequence). The CDR3 loop is CASSQNPGQNTGELFF. CDR3 nucleotides: TGTGCCAGCAGCCAAAACCCGGGACAGAACACCGGGGAGCTGTTTTTT.

The chain has TRBV28 and TRBJ2-1; 16 positions match TRBD2. CDR1 and CDR2 (germline): MDHEN, SYDVKM. CDR3 size: 17 residues. V gave up 5 bases and J gave up 6 bases; unmatched junction bases: 7. The CDR3 protein is CASSPGTSGGALNEQFF. The DNA for the CDR3 is TGTGCCAGCAGTCCCGGGACTAGCGGGGGGGCCCTCAATGAGCAGTTCTTC.

This clone has only one observation. The chain combines TRBV3-1 (or the pseudogene TRBV3-2) with TRBJ2-3; D might be TRBD2 (6 bases). The CDR3 covers 16 residues. Trimming took 1 base from V and 2 from J, leaving 13 bases between them. Germline CDR1 and CDR2: LGHDT and YNNKEL (reference sequence). The CDR3 DNA follows: TGTGCCAGCAGCCAAGGTATTGGGGGACTCACAGATACGCAGTATTTT. Its translation is CASSQGIGGLTDTQYF.

This chain connects TRBV7-3 to TRBJ2-1, with no clear D. This CDR3 region has 16 residues. Trimming took off 1 base at V and 5 bases at J, with 15 bases between the two ends. From germline, CDR1 is SGHTA and CDR2 FQGTGA. DNA of the CDR3: TGTGCCAGCAGCTTAAGCAGGCTAACCCTAGACAATGAGCAGTTCTTC. Translating gives CASSLSRLTLDNEQFF.

This chain joins TRBV4-1 and TRBJ2-1, with 11 bases matching TRBD2. The CDR3 has 13 residues. Germline V gives CDR1 MGHRA, CDR2 YSYEKL. The J segment lost 10 bases and the V segment lost 3 bases, leaving 2 bases of the junction unmatched. In DNA form, the CDR3 reads TGCGCCAGCAGCCACGCTAGCGGGAGGGAGCAGTTCTTC. As protein: CASSHASGREQFF.